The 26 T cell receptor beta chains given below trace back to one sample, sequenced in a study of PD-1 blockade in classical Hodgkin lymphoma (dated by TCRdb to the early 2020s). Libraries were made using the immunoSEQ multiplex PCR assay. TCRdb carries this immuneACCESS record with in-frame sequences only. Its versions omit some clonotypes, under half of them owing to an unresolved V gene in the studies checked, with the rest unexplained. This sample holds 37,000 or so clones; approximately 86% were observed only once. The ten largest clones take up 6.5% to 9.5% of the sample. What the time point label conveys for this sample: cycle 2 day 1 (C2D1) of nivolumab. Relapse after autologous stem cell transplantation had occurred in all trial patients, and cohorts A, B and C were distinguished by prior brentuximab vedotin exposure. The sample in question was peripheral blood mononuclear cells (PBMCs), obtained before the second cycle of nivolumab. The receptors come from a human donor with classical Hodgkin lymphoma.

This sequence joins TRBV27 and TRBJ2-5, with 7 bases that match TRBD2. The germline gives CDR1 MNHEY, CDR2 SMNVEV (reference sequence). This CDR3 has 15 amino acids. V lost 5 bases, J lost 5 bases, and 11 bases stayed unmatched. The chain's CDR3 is CASSRLFAGVETQYF. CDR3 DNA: TGTGCCAGCAGTCGACTATTCGCGGGAGTGGAGACCCAGTACTTC.

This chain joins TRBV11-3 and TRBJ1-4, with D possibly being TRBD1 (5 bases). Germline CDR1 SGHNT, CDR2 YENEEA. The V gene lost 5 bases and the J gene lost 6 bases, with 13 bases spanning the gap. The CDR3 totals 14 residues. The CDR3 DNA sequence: TGTGCCAGCAGCCCCATGGGACTTTATGAAAAACTGTTTTTT. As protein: CASSPMGLYEKLFF.

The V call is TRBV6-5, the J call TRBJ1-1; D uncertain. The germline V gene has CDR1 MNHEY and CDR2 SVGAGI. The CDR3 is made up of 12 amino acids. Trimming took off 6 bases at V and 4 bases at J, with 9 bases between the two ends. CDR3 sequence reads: CASSPAGTEAFF. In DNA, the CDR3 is TGTGCCAGCAGCCCCGCGGGCACTGAAGCTTTCTTT.

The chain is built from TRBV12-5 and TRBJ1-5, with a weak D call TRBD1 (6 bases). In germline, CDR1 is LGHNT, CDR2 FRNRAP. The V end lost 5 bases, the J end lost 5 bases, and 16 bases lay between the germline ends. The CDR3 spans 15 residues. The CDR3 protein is CASGSTGPGDQPQHF. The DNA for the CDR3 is TGTGCTAGTGGTAGTACAGGGCCCGGGGATCAGCCCCAGCATTTT.

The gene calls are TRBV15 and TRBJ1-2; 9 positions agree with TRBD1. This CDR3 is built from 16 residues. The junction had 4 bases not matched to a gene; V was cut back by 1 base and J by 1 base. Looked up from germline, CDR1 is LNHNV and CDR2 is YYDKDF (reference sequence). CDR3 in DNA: TGTGCCACCAGCAGAGTTGAGACAGGGGGTAACTATGGCTACACCTTC. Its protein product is CATSRVETGGNYGYTF. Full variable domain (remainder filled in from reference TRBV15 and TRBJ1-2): DAMVIQNPRYQVTQFGKPVTLSCSQTLNHNVMYWYQQKSSQAPKLLFHYYDKDFNNEADTPDNFQSRRPNTSFCFLDIRSPGLGDTAMYLCATSRVETGGNYGYTFGSGTRLTVV.

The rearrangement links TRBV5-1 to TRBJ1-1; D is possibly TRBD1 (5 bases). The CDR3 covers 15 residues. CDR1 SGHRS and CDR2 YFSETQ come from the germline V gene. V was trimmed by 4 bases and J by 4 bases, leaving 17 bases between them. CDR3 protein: CASSPQVQGGTEAFF. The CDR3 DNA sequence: TGCGCCAGCAGCCCCCAAGTTCAGGGCGGCACTGAAGCTTTCTTT.

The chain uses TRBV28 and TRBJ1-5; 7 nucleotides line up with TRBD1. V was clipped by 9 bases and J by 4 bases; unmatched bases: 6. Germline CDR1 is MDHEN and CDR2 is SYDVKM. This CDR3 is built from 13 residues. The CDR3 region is CASTGTENQPQHF. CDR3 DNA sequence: TGTGCCAGTACCGGGACAGAGAATCAGCCCCAGCATTTT.

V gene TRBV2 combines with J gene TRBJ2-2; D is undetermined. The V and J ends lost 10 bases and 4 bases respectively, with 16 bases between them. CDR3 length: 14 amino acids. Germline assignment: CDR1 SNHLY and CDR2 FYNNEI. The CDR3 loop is CAIKKRISTGELFF. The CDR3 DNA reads TGTGCCATCAAAAAGAGGATAAGCACCGGGGAGCTGTTTTTT.

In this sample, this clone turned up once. The CDR3 DNA is TGCGCCAGCAGCGTCCTACCGGGACTAGCGGGAGTACGGGAGCAGTTCTTC. It encodes CASSVLPGLAGVREQFF. V and J are TRBV10-1 and TRBJ2-1; 14 bases are a match to TRBD2. V shed 6 bases and J 10 bases; nucleotides not matched to a gene: 14. This CDR3 spans 17 amino acids. Germline CDR1 reads WNHNN; CDR2 reads SYGVQD (reference sequence).

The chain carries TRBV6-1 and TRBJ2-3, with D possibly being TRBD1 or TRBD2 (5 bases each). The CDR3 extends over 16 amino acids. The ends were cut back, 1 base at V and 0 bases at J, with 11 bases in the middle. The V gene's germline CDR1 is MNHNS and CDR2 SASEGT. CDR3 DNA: TGTGCCAGCAGTGAAGGAATTGGGGGAAGCACAGATACGCAGTATTTT. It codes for CASSEGIGGSTDTQYF.

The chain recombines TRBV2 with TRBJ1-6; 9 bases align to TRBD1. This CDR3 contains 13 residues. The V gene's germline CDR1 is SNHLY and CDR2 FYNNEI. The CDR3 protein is CSTRTGVGSPLHF. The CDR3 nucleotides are TGTTCCACCCGGACAGGGGTAGGGTCACCCCTCCACTTT. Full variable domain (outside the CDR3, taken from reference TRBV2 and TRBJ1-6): EPEVTQTPSHQVTQMGQEVILRCVPISNHLYFYWYRQILGQKVEFLVSFYNNEISEKSEIFDDQFSVERPDGSNFTLKIRSTKLEDSAMYFCSTRTGVGSPLHFGNGTRLTVT.

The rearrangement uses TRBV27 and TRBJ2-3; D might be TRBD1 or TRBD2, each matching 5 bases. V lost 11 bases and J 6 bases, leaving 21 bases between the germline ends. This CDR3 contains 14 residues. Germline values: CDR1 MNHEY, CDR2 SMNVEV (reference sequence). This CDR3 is CAASPRDPGDTQYF. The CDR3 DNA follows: TGTGCCGCCAGCCCCCGGGACCCGGGGGATACGCAGTATTTT.

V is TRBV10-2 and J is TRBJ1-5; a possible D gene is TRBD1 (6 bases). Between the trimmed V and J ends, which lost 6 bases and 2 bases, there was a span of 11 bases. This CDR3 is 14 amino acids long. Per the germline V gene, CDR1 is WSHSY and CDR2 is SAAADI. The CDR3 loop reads CASRTTGGNQPQHF. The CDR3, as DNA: TGCGCCAGCAGGACGACAGGCGGCAATCAGCCCCAGCATTTT.

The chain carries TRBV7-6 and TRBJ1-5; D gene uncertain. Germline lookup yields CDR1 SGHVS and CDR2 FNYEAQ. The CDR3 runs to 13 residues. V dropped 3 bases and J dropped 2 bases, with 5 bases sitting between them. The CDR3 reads CASSLTGNQPQHF. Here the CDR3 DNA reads TGTGCCAGCAGCTTGACCGGCAATCAGCCCCAGCATTTT.

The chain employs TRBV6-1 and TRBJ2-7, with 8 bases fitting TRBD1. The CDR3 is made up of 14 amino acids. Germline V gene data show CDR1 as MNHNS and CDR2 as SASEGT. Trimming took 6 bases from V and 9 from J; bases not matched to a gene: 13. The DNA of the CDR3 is TGTGCCAGCAGGAATGATCCACAGGGGGGAAGGCAGTACTTC. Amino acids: CASRNDPQGGRQYF.

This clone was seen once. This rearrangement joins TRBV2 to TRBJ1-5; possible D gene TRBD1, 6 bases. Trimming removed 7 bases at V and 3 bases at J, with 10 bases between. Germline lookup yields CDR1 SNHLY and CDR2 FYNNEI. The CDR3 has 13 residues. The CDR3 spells CASKGQSNQPQHF. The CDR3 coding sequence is TGTGCCAGCAAAGGACAGTCCAATCAGCCCCAGCATTTT. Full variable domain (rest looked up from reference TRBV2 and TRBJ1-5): EPEVTQTPSHQVTQMGQEVILRCVPISNHLYFYWYRQILGQKVEFLVSFYNNEISEKSEIFDDQFSVERPDGSNFTLKIRSTKLEDSAMYFCASKGQSNQPQHFGDGTRLSIL.

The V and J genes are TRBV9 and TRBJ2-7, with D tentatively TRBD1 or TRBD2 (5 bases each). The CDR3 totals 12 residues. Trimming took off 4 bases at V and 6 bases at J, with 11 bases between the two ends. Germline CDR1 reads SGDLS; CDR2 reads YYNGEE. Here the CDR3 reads CASSQEGREQYF. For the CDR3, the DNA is TGTGCCAGCAGCCAAGAGGGGCGCGAGCAGTACTTC.

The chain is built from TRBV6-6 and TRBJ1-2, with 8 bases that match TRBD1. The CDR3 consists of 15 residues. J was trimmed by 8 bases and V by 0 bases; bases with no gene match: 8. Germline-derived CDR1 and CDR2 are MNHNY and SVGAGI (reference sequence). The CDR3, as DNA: TGTGCCAGCAGTTACTCAACAGGACAGGGAAACGGCTACACCTTC. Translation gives CASSYSTGQGNGYTF.

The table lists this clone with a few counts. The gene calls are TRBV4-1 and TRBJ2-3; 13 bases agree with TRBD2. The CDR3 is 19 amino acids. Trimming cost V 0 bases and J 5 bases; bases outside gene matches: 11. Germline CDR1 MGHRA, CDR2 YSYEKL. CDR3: CASSQEGFRTSGSEDTQYF. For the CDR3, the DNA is TGCGCCAGCAGCCAAGAGGGTTTTCGGACTAGCGGGAGCGAAGATACGCAGTATTTT.

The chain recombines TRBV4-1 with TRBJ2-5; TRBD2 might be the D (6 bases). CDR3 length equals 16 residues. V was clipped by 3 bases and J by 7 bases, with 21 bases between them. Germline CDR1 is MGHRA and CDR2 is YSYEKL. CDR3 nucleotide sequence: TGCGCCAGCAGCCATGATCGCGGGGCTGCCGAAAGGACCCAGTACTTC. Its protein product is CASSHDRGAAERTQYF.

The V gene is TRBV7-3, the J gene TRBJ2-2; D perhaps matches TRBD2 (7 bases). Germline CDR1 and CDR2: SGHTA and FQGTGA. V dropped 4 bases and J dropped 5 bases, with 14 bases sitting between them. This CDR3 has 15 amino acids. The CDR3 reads CASSSGRGSTGELFF. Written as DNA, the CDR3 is TGTGCCAGCAGCTCGGGGAGGGGGAGTACCGGGGAGCTGTTTTTT.

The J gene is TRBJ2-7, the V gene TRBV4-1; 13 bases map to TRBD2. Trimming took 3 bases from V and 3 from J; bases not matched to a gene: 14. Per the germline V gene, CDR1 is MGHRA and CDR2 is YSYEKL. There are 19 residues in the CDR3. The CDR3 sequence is CASSQTPGTSGVLFYEQYF. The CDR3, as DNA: TGCGCCAGCAGCCAGACCCCCGGGACTAGCGGGGTTCTTTTCTACGAGCAGTACTTC.

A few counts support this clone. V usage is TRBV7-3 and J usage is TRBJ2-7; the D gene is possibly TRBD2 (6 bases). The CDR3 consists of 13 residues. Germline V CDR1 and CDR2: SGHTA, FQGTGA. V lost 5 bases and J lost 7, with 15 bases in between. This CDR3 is CASSPGLRGEQYF. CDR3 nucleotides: TGTGCCAGCAGCCCCGGACTTCGGGGGGAGCAGTACTTC.

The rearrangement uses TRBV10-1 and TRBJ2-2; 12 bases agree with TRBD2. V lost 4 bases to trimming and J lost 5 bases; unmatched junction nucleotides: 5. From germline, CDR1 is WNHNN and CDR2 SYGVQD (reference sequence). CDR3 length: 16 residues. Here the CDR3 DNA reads TGCGCCAGCAGTGGGGTACTAGCGGGAGGAACCGGGGAGCTGTTTTTT. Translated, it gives CASSGVLAGGTGELFF.

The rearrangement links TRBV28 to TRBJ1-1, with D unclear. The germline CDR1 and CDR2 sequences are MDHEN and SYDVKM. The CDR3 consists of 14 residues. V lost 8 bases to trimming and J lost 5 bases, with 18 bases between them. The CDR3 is CASPFPLVPTEAFF. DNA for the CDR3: TGTGCCAGCCCCTTCCCCCTTGTTCCGACTGAAGCTTTCTTT.

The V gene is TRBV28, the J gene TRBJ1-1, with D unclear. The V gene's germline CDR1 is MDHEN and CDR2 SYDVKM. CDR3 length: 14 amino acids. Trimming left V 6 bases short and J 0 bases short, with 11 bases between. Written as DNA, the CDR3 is TGTGCCAGCAGCTTAGCTCGGCTGAACACTGAAGCTTTCTTT. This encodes CASSLARLNTEAFF.